This T cell receptor beta chain emerged from a study of blood T cells in healthy people across ages. CDR1 and CDR2 (germline): SGHKS, YYEKEE (reference sequence). This CDR3 region has 16 residues. To note about this clonotype: At one end, the junction sequence differs from germline, possibly due to a read error.

Then a second PCR, running about 6 to 12 cycles, was carried out with a sample-barcoded 5' primer and a J-beta primer mix. TCRdb redid the calling of the 5' RACE reads with MiXCR, one entry per CDR3 protein. The sample has hundreds of thousands of distinct CDR3 sequences; around 45% are singletons. The chain uses TRBV5-5 and TRBJ2-1; 7 nucleotides line up with TRBD2. The clonotype comes from an elderly man in good health. Sequencing used blood. The CDR3 bases are TGTGCCAGCGGCTTGTATGTGGGGGGGTCCTACAATGAGCAGTTCTTC. Translation: CASGLYVGGSYNEQFF.